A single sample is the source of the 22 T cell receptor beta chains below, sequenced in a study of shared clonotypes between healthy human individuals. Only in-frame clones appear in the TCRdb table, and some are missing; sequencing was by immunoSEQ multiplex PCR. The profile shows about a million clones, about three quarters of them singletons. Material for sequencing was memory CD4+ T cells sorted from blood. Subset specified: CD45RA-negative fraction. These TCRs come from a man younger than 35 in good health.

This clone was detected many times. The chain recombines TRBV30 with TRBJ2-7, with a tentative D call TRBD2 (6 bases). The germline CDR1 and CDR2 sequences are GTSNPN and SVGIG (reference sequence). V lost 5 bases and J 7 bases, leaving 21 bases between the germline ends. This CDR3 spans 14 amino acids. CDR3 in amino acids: CAWGLGLSNPEQYF. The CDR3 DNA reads TGTGCCTGGGGTTTAGGACTATCCAACCCAGAGCAGTACTTC.

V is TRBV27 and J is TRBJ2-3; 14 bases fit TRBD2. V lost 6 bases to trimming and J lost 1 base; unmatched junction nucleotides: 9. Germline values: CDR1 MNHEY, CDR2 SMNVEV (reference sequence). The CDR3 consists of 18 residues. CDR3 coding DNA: TGTGCCAGCAGGCCGGGACTAGCGGGAGCCTCTGGCACAGATACGCAGTATTTT. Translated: CASRPGLAGASGTDTQYF.

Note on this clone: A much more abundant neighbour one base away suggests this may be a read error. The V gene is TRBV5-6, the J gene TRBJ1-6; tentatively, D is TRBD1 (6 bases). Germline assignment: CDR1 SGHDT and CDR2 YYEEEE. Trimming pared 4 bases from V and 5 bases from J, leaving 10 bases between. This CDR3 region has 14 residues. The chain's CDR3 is CASSAGQNNSPLHF. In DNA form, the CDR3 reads TGTGCCAGCAGCGCCGGACAGAATAATTCACCCCTCCACTTT.

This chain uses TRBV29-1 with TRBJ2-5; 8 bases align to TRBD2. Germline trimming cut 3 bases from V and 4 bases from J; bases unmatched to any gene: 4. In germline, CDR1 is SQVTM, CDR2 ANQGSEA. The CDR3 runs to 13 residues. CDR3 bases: TGCAGCGTTGACGGGAGGGCCGGAGAGACCCAGTACTTC. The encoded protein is CSVDGRAGETQYF. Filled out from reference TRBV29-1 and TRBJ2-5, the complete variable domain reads SAVISQKPSRDICQRGTSLTIQCQVDSQVTMMFWYRQQPGQSLTLIATANQGSEATYESGFVIDKFPISRPNLTFSTLTVSNMSPEDSSIYLCSVDGRAGETQYFGPGTRLLVL.

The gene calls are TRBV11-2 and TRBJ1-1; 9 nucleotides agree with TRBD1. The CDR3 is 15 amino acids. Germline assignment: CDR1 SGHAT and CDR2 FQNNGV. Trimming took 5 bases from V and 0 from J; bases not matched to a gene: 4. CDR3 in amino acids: CASSPRTGVNTEAFF. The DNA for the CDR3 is TGTGCCAGCAGCCCTCGGACAGGGGTGAACACTGAAGCTTTCTTT.

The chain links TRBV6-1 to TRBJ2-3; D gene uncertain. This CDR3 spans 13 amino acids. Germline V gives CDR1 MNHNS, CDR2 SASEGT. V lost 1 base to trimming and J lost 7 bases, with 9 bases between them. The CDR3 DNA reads TGTGCCAGCAGTGAAGATGGCCCGTATACGCAGTATTTT. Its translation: CASSEDGPYTQYF.

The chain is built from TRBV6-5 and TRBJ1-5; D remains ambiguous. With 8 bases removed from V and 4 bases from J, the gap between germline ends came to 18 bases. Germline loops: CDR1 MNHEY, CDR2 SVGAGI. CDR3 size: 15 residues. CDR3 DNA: TGTGCCAGCTCGGCGGAGAGGGCGGGGAATCAGCCCCAGCATTTT. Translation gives CASSAERAGNQPQHF.

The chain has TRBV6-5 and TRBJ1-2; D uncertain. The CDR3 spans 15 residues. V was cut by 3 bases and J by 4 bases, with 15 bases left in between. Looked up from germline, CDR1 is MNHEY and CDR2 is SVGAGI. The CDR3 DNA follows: TGTGCCAGCAGTTATTCCCCGATAGGAGGCTATGGCTACACCTTC. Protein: CASSYSPIGGYGYTF.

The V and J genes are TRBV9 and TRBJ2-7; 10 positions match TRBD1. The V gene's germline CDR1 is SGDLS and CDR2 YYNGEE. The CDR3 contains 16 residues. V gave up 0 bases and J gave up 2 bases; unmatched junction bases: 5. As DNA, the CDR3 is TGTGCCAGCAGCGTAGTCCTCGGACAGGGGGCCTACGAGCAGTACTTC. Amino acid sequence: CASSVVLGQGAYEQYF.

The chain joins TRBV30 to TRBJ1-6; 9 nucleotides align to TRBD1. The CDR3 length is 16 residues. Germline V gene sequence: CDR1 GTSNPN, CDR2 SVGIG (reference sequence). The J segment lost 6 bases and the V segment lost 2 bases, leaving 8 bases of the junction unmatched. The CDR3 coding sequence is TGTGCCTGGAGTAGACCCGGGACAGGGAGTAATTCACCCCTCCACTTT. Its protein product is CAWSRPGTGSNSPLHF. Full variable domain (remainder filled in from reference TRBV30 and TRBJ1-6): SQTIHQWPATLVQPVGSPLSLECTVEGTSNPNLYWYRQAAGRGLQLLFYSVGIGQISSEVPQNLSASRPQDRQFILSSKKLLLSDSGFYLCAWSRPGTGSNSPLHFGNGTRLTVT.

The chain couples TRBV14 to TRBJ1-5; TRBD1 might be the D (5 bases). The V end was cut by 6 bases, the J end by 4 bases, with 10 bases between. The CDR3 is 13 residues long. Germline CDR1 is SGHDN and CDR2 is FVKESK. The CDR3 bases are TGTGCCAGCAGTCAGGGTCCTAATCAGCCCCAGCATTTT. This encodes CASSQGPNQPQHF.

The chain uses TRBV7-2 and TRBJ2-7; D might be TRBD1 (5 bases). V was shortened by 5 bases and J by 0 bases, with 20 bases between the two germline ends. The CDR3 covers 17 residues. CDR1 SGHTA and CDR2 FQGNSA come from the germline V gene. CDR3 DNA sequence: TGTGCCAGCAGCCCAAGGGGTCCCCCTATTTTCTCCTACGAGCAGTACTTC. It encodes CASSPRGPPIFSYEQYF.

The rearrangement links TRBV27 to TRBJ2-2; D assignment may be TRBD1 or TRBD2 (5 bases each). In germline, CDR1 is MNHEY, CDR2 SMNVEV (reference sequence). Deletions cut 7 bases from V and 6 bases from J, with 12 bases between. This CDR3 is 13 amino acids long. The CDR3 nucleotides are TGTGCCAGCACCGACCCGGGGCCCGGGGAGCTGTTTTTT. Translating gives CASTDPGPGELFF.

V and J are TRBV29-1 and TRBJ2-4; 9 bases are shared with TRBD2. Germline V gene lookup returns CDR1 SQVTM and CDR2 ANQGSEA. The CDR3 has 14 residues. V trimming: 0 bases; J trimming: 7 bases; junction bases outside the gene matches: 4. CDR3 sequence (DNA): TGCAGCGTTGAAGAAGCGGGGGGAAGGAACATTCAGTACTTC. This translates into CSVEEAGGRNIQYF.

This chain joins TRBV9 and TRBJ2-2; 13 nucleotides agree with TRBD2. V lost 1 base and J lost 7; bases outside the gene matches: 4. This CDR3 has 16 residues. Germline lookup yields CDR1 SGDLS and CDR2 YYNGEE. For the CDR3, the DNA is TGTGCCAGCAGCGTAAGGACTAGCGGGAGTGGCGGGGAGCTGTTTTTT. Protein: CASSVRTSGSGGELFF.

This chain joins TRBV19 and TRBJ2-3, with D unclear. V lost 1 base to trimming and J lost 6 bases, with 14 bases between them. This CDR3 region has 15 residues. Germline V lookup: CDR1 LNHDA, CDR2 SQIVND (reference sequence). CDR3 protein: CASSIAVQGWDTQYF. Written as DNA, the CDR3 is TGTGCCAGTAGTATAGCCGTCCAAGGGTGGGATACGCAGTATTTT.

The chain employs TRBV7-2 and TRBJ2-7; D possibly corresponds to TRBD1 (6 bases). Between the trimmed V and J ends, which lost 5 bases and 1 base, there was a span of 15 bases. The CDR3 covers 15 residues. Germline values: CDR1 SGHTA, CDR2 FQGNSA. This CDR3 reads CASSPLLGASYEQYF. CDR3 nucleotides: TGTGCCAGCAGCCCCCTTTTGGGGGCTTCCTACGAGCAGTACTTC.

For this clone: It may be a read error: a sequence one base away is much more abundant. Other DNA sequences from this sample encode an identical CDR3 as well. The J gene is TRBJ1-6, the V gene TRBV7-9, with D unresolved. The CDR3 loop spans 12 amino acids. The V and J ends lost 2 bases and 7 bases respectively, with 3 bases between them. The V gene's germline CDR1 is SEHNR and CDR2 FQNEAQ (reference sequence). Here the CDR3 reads CASSLLNSPLHF. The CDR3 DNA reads TGTGCCAGCAGCTTATTGAATTCACCCCTCCACTTT. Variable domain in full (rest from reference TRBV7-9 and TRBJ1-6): DTGVSQNPRHKITKRGQNVTFRCDPISEHNRLYWYRQTLGQGPEFLTYFQNEAQLEKSRLLSDRFSAERPKGSFSTLEIQRTEQGDSAMYLCASSLLNSPLHFGNGTRLTVT.

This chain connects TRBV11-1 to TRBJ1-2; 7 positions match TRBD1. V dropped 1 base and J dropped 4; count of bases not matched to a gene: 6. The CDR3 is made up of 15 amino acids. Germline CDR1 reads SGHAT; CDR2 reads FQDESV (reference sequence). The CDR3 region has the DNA TGTGCCAGCAGCTTAGAGGGACAGTCCTCCTATGGCTACACCTTC. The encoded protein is CASSLEGQSSYGYTF.

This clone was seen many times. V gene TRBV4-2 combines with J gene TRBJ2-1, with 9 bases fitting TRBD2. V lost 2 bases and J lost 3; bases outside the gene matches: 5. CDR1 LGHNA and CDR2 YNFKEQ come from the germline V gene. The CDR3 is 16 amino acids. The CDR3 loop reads CASSQRGTSNYNEQFF. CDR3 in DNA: TGTGCCAGCAGCCAACGGGGGACTAGCAACTACAATGAGCAGTTCTTC.

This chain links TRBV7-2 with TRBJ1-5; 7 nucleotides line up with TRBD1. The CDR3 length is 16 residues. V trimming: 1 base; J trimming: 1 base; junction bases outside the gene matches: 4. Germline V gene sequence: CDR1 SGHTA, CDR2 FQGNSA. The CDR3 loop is CASSLEGGWSNQPQHF. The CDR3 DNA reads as TGTGCCAGCAGCTTAGAAGGGGGCTGGAGCAATCAGCCCCAGCATTTT.

In nucleotides, the CDR3 is TGCGCCAGCAGCCCCTCTTCAGGAGCCTACGAGCAGTACTTC. Protein sequence: CASSPSSGAYEQYF. The rearrangement joins TRBV5-1 to TRBJ2-7; D not resolved. The CDR3 length is 14 residues. V gave up 4 bases and J gave up 2 bases, with 13 bases separating them. CDR1 and CDR2 from the germline V gene are SGHRS and YFSETQ.